One sample yielded the 27 T cell receptor beta chains listed below, sequenced in a study of blood T cells in healthy people across ages. It was with a sample-barcoded 5' primer and a J-beta primer mix that a second PCR of roughly 6 to 11 cycles was run. TCRdb independently ran MiXCR on the 5' RACE reads; one entry per CDR3 protein. The sample gives around 800,000 distinct CDR3 sequences, roughly 50% of which show up once; approximately 40% is in the top ten. Sequencing input: blood. The receptors shown here come from a man at least 80 years old in good health.

This clonotype was detected a few times. V gene TRBV5-1 combines with J gene TRBJ2-1; possibly TRBD2 for D (7 bases). The CDR3 is 16 amino acids. The V end was cut by 5 bases, the J end by 2 bases, with 17 bases between. Germline loops: CDR1 SGHRS, CDR2 YFSETQ. The CDR3 is CASRGLRGIAYNEQFF. In DNA form, the CDR3 reads TGCGCCAGCAGGGGACTAAGGGGGATCGCCTACAATGAGCAGTTCTTC. The entire variable domain, with the rest obtained from reference TRBV5-1 and TRBJ2-1, is as follows: KAGVTQTPRYLIKTRGQQVTLSCSPISGHRSVSWYQQTPGQGLQFLFEYFSETQRNKGNFPGRFSGRQFSNSRSEMNVSTLELGDSALYLCASRGLRGIAYNEQFFGPGTRLTVL.

V usage is TRBV7-2 and J usage is TRBJ2-3; the D gene could be TRBD1 or TRBD2 (5 bases each). Germline CDR1 SGHTA, CDR2 FQGNSA. There are 17 residues in the CDR3. The germline V and J ends were trimmed by 2 bases and 0 bases, with 15 bases remaining between them. Written as DNA, the CDR3 is TGTGCCAGCAGCTTACCGTCACGGGGCTTTAGCACAGATACGCAGTATTTT. It is translated as CASSLPSRGFSTDTQYF.

This clonotype occurred many times. The chain carries TRBV10-3 and TRBJ1-2, with D maybe TRBD1 (6 bases). The V end was cut by 4 bases, the J end by 4 bases, with 19 bases between. The length of the CDR3 is 16 residues. In germline, CDR1 is ENHRY, CDR2 SYGVKD. The CDR3 bases are TGTGCCATCAGTGGGGGGCACAGGTTGATCGGCTATGGCTACACCTTC. This translates into CAISGGHRLIGYGYTF.

The V and J genes are TRBV6-1 and TRBJ1-1, with a weak D call TRBD1 (6 bases). Germline CDR1 is MNHNS and CDR2 is SASEGT. The CDR3 totals 14 residues. V was shortened by 6 bases and J by 6 bases, with 17 bases between the two germline ends. The CDR3 sequence is CASRREQGLAEAFF. Here the CDR3 DNA reads TGTGCCAGCAGGCGGGAGCAGGGGCTGGCTGAAGCTTTCTTT.

The chain links TRBV5-1 to TRBJ2-6; TRBD2 matches at 8 bases. V lost 5 bases and J lost 4; bases outside the gene matches: 8. The CDR3 extends over 16 amino acids. Germline values: CDR1 SGHRS, CDR2 YFSETQ. The DNA of the CDR3 is TGCGCCAGCAGTTGGCGGGGGGCGCAAGGGGCCAACGTCCTGACTTTC. Protein: CASSWRGAQGANVLTF.

A few counts support this clonotype. The chain combines TRBV20-1 with TRBJ2-3; tentative D call: TRBD2 (6 bases). Trimming shortened V by 5 bases and J by 5 bases, and 17 bases separated the two germline ends. The CDR3 has 14 residues. Looked up from germline, CDR1 is DFQATT and CDR2 is SNEGSKA (reference sequence). CDR3 DNA sequence: TGCAGTGCTGGACGAGCGGGCTTCCAAGATACGCAGTATTTT. Translating gives CSAGRAGFQDTQYF.

This clonotype occurred a few times. This sequence joins TRBV10-3 and TRBJ2-1; D remains unclear. The CDR3 is made up of 13 amino acids. Germline V lookup: CDR1 ENHRY, CDR2 SYGVKD. V lost 8 bases and J 0 bases, leaving 8 bases between the germline ends. The CDR3 DNA reads as TGTGCCATCTCCGCGAGCTCCTACAATGAGCAGTTCTTC. This codes for CAISASSYNEQFF.

This clonotype was found a few times. The chain couples TRBV5-1 to TRBJ2-1, with D perhaps matching TRBD2 (5 bases). With 0 bases removed from V and 5 bases from J, the gap between germline ends came to 9 bases. The CDR3 has 14 residues. CDR1 and CDR2 from the germline V gene are SGHRS and YFSETQ. CDR3: CASSLEGGNNEQFF. The CDR3 DNA reads TGCGCCAGCAGCTTGGAAGGAGGAAACAATGAGCAGTTCTTC.

This chain links TRBV29-1 with TRBJ1-2; D possibly corresponds to TRBD1 (5 bases). This CDR3 region has 14 residues. Germline-derived CDR1 and CDR2 are SQVTM and ANQGSEA. V was cut by 6 bases and J by 0 bases, with 14 bases left in between. The CDR3 region is CSVRGRLSNYGYTF. CDR3 sequence (DNA): TGCAGCGTCCGGGGACGGTTGTCTAACTATGGCTACACCTTC.

The chain is built from TRBV7-9 and TRBJ1-1; 9 bases align to TRBD1. V gave up 1 base and J gave up 4 bases; unmatched junction bases: 7. This CDR3 comprises 16 residues. From germline, CDR1 is SEHNR and CDR2 FQNEAQ (reference sequence). CDR3 sequence (DNA): TGTGCCAGCAGCTTAGTCCCCACAGGGGGCGGCACTGAAGCTTTCTTT. Protein sequence: CASSLVPTGGGTEAFF.

The chain employs TRBV6-1 and TRBJ1-2, with D possibly TRBD1 on 5 matching bases. Germline CDR1 MNHNS, CDR2 SASEGT. This CDR3 is 13 amino acids long. Trimming removed 8 bases at V and 0 bases at J, with 10 bases between. In DNA form, the CDR3 reads TGTGCCAGCGTCCCGGGGGCTAACTATGGCTACACCTTC. It codes for CASVPGANYGYTF.

This clonotype was seen a handful of times. This chain connects TRBV12-3 or TRBV12-4 to TRBJ2-3; 8 bases are a match to TRBD2. This CDR3 is built from 14 residues. V lost 3 bases to trimming and J lost 14 bases; unmatched junction nucleotides: 13. This CDR3 reads CASSLLAGHRYAYF. As DNA, the CDR3 is TGTGCCAGCAGTTTGTTAGCGGGGCACAGATACGCGTATTTT.

V and J are TRBV14 and TRBJ2-1; 11 positions match TRBD2. The CDR3 has 17 amino acids. Germline V gene data show CDR1 as SGHDN and CDR2 as FVKESK. The V gene end was trimmed by 4 bases and the J gene end by 6 bases; junction bases not matched to a gene: 11. The CDR3 region has the DNA TGTGCCAGCAGCCCTCGCATGGGGACTAGCGGAATCAATGAGCAGTTCTTC. Amino acids: CASSPRMGTSGINEQFF. The whole variable domain, filled in from reference TRBV14 and TRBJ2-1, reads EAGVTQFPSHSVIEKGQTVTLRCDPISGHDNLYWYRRVMGKEIKFLLHFVKESKQDESGMPNNRFLAERTGGTYSTLKVQPAELEDSGVYFCASSPRMGTSGINEQFFGPGTRLTVL.

V is TRBV4-1 and J is TRBJ2-3, with a tentative D call TRBD1 (5 bases). Germline CDR1 and CDR2: MGHRA and YSYEKL. V lost 0 bases and J lost 5, with 15 bases in between. The CDR3 has 16 residues. The CDR3 region has the DNA TGCGCCAGCAGCCAAGATGGGGCGGCATCCGGAGATACGCAGTATTTT. Its translation is CASSQDGAASGDTQYF.

CDR3 nucleotides: TGCAGCGTTGAAGAATCATGGAACAGTGAACAGTTCTTC. Translation gives CSVEESWNSEQFF. The chain carries TRBV29-1 and TRBJ2-1, with D uncertain. Germline V gene data show CDR1 as SQVTM and CDR2 as ANQGSEA. CDR3 length equals 13 residues. V gave up 0 bases and J gave up 13 bases, with 16 bases separating them.

The CDR3 DNA is TGCAGTGGGGACTCCCTTTACAATGAGCAGTTCTTC. It encodes CSGDSLYNEQFF. The rearrangement links TRBV20-1 to TRBJ2-1; the D gene is possibly TRBD2 (6 bases). The CDR3 is made up of 12 amino acids. Per the germline V gene, CDR1 is DFQATT and CDR2 is SNEGSKA (reference sequence). Trimming stripped 7 bases from V and 4 bases from J, with 11 bases between.

The table lists this clonotype with a few counts. The genes are TRBV20-1 and TRBJ1-1; D call uncertain. V was shortened by 2 bases and J by 0 bases, with 10 bases between the two germline ends. CDR3 size: 14 residues. The V gene's germline CDR1 is DFQATT and CDR2 SNEGSKA (reference sequence). DNA of the CDR3: TGCAGTGCTAGAAGTGGCCCGGTGAACACTGAAGCTTTCTTT. This gives the protein CSARSGPVNTEAFF.

The rearrangement links TRBV7-2 to TRBJ2-4; D call uncertain. The V end was cut by 7 bases, the J end by 8 bases, with 18 bases between. The CDR3 extends over 14 amino acids. Germline values: CDR1 SGHTA, CDR2 FQGNSA. This CDR3 reads CASTVAALRDIQYF. The CDR3 DNA is TGTGCCAGCACGGTGGCAGCCCTAAGGGACATTCAGTACTTC.

The chain couples TRBV5-6 to TRBJ2-5; 11 bases map to TRBD1. The end of the DNA fits TRBJ2-7 better, so the J call may be wrong. The germline gives CDR1 SGHDT, CDR2 YYEEEE. This CDR3 has 15 residues. This CDR3 reads CASRETGTGGYEQYF. The CDR3, as DNA: TGTGCCAGCAGAGAAACCGGGACAGGGGGCTACGAGCAGTACTTC.

The V call is TRBV5-1, the J call TRBJ2-7; 10 bases are shared with TRBD2. Germline V gene data show CDR1 as SGHRS and CDR2 as YFSETQ. The CDR3 consists of 18 residues. Losses at the gene ends were 1 base for V and 7 bases for J; bases not matched to a gene: 17. DNA for the CDR3: TGCGCCAGCAGCTTGTTCCTTACGGGGCTAGCGGGAGTTGGTGAGCAGTACTTC. Residues: CASSLFLTGLAGVGEQYF.

V is TRBV12-3 or TRBV12-4 and J is TRBJ2-1; the D gene could be TRBD1 or TRBD2 (5 bases each). Trimming shortened V by 7 bases and J by 10 bases, and 20 bases separated the two germline ends. CDR3 size: 14 residues. The CDR3 loop reads CASITDRGPGEQFF. CDR3 DNA: TGTGCCAGCATCACCGATCGGGGCCCGGGGGAGCAGTTCTTC.

CDR3 amino acids: CATQRVGAYEQYF. CDR3 bases: TGTGCCACCCAACGGGTGGGGGCCTACGAGCAGTACTTC. The chain links TRBV27 to TRBJ2-7, with D possibly called TRBD1 or TRBD2 (5 bases each). CDR3 size: 13 residues. The germline V and J ends were trimmed by 10 bases and 2 bases, with 15 bases remaining between them. Germline CDR1 MNHEY, CDR2 SMNVEV (reference sequence).

This clonotype was seen only a few times. This sequence joins TRBV27 and TRBJ2-5; TRBD2 aligns across 9 bases. The CDR3 is 18 residues long. The germline gives CDR1 MNHEY, CDR2 SMNVEV (reference sequence). V was clipped by 1 base and J by 5 bases; unmatched bases: 14. In DNA, the CDR3 is TGTGCCAGCAGTTTATTCCCCCGCGTGGCGGGAGGGCTGGAGACCCAGTACTTC. This codes for CASSLFPRVAGGLETQYF.

The J gene is TRBJ2-2, the V gene TRBV2; D is possibly TRBD1 or TRBD2 (5 bases each). Deletions cut 7 bases from V and 3 bases from J, with 12 bases between. The CDR3 spans 14 residues. In germline, CDR1 is SNHLY, CDR2 FYNNEI. For the CDR3, the DNA is TGTGCCAGCACGGGGCAGGGATACACCGGGGAGCTGTTTTTT. This sequence encodes CASTGQGYTGELFF.

The chain joins TRBV3-1 to TRBJ2-5; TRBD1 agrees at 8 bases. The J call may not be correct, given that the DNA end is closer to TRBJ2-7. The CDR3 has 16 residues. Germline V gives CDR1 LGHDT, CDR2 YNNKEL (reference sequence). For the CDR3, the DNA is TGTGCCAGCAGCCGCGGACAGGGAGGCGGTTCGTACGAGCAGTACTTC. This sequence encodes CASSRGQGGGSYEQYF.

This clonotype has just a few counts. The chain couples TRBV10-3 to TRBJ2-1, with 8 bases identical to TRBD2. Trimming at V came to 3 bases and at J to 7 bases, leaving 8 bases not matched to a gene. CDR1 is ENHRY, CDR2 SYGVKD, per germline. The length of the CDR3 is 15 residues. CDR3 coding DNA: TGTGCCATCAGTGAAACGGGAGGGCCGGGTAATGAGCAGTTCTTC. Translated, it gives CAISETGGPGNEQFF.

This clonotype was seen once. This chain uses TRBV27 with TRBJ2-7, with 10 bases aligning to TRBD1. This CDR3 has 16 residues. CDR1 and CDR2 from the germline V gene are MNHEY and SMNVEV (reference sequence). J was trimmed by 7 bases and V by 5 bases; bases with no gene match: 14. The CDR3 nucleotides read TGTGCCAGCAGTGAGACCCGGGGACAGGGGTTGGGGGAGCAGTACTTC. Translation: CASSETRGQGLGEQYF.